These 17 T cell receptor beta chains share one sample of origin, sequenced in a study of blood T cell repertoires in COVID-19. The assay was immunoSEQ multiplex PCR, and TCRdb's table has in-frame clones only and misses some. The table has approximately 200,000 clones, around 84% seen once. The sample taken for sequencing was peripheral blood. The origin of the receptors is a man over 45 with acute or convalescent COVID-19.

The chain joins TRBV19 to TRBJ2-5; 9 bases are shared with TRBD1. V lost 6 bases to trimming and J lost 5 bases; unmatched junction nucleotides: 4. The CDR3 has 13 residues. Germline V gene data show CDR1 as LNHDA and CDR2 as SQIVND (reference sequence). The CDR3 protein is CASRQGALETQYF. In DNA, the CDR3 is TGTGCCAGTAGACAGGGGGCTTTGGAGACCCAGTACTTC.

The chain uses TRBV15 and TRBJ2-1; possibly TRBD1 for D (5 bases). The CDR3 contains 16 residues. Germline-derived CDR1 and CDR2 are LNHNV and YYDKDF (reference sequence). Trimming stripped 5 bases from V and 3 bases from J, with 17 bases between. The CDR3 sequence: CATSEDSSHFYNEQFF. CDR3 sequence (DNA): TGTGCCACCAGCGAAGACAGTTCGCACTTCTACAATGAGCAGTTCTTC. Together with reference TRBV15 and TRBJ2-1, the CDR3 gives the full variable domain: DAMVIQNPRYQVTQFGKPVTLSCSQTLNHNVMYWYQQKSSQAPKLLFHYYDKDFNNEADTPDNFQSRRPNTSFCFLDIRSPGLGDTAMYLCATSEDSSHFYNEQFFGPGTRLTVL.

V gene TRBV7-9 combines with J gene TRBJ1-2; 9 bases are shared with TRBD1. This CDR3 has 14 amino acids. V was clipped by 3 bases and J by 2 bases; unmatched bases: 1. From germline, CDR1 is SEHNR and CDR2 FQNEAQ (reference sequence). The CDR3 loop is CASSFTGGNYGYTF. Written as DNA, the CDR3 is TGTGCCAGCAGCTTCACAGGGGGCAACTATGGCTACACCTTC.

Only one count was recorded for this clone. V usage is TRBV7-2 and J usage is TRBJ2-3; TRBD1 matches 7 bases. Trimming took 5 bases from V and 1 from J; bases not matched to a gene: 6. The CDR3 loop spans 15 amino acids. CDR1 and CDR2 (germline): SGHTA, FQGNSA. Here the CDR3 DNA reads TGTGCCAGCAGCCCCCGACAGGGCGGCACAGATACGCAGTATTTT. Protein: CASSPRQGGTDTQYF.

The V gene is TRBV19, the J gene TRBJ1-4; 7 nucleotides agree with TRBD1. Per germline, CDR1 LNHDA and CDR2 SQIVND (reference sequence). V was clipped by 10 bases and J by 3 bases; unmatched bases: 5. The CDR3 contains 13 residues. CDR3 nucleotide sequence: TGTGCCACGAGGACAGGACCTAATGAAAAACTGTTTTTT. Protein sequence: CATRTGPNEKLFF.

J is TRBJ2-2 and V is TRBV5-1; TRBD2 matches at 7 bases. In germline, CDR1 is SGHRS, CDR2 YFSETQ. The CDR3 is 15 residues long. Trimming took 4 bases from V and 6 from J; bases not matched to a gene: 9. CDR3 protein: CASSERTSRAGELFF. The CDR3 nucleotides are TGCGCCAGCAGCGAGAGGACTAGTCGGGCCGGGGAGCTGTTTTTT.

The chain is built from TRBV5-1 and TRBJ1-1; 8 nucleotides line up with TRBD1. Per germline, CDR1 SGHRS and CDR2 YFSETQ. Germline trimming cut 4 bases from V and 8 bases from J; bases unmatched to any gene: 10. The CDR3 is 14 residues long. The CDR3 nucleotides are TGCGCCAGCAGCCCTGCGGGACAGGCTGGGGAAGCTTTCTTT. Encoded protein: CASSPAGQAGEAFF. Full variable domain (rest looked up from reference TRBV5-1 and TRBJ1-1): KAGVTQTPRYLIKTRGQQVTLSCSPISGHRSVSWYQQTPGQGLQFLFEYFSETQRNKGNFPGRFSGRQFSNSRSEMNVSTLELGDSALYLCASSPAGQAGEAFFGQGTRLTVV.

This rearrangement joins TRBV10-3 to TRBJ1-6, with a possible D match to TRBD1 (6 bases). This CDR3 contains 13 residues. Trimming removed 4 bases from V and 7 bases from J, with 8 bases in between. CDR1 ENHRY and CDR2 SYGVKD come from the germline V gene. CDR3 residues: CAISGQVNSPLHF. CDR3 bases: TGTGCCATCAGTGGACAGGTGAATTCACCCCTCCACTTT.

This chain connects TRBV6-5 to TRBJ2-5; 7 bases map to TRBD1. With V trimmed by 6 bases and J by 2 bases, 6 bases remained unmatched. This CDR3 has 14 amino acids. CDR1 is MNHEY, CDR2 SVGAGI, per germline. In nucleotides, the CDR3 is TGTGCCAGCAGCATACAGGGGTTACAAGAGACCCAGTACTTC. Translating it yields CASSIQGLQETQYF.

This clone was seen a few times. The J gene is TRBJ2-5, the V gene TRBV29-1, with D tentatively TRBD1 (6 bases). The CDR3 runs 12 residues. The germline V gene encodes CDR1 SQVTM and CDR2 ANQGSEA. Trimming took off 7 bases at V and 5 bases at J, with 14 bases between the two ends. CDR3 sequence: CSGGQLGETQYF. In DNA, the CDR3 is TGCAGCGGAGGACAGCTGGGTGAGACCCAGTACTTC.

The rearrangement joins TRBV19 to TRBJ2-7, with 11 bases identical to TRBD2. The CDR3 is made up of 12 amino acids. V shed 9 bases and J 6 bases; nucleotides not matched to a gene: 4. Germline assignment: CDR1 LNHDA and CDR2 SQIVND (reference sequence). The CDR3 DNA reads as TGTGCCAGCGGTAGCGGGGGGGGCGAGCAGTACTTC. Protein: CASGSGGGEQYF.

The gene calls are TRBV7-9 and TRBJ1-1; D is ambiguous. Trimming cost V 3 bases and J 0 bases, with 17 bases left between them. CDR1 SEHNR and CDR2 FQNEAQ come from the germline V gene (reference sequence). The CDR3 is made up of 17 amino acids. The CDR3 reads CASSLPPTLPMNTEAFF. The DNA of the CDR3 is TGTGCCAGCAGCTTGCCTCCGACACTCCCGATGAACACTGAAGCTTTCTTT.

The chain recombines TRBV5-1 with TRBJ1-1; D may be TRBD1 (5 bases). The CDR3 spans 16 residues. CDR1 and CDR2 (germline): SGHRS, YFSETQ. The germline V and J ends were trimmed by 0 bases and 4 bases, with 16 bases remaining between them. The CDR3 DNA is TGCGCCAGCAGCTTGGTACTGAGTGGGGGGACCACTGAAGCTTTCTTT. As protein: CASSLVLSGGTTEAFF.

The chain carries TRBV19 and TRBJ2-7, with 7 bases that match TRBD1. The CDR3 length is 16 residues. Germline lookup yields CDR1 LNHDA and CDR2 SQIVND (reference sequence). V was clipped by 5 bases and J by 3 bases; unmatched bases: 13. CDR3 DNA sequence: TGTGCCAGTAGTGGGCCCCCGGCAGGGGGTCACTACGAGCAGTACTTC. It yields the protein CASSGPPAGGHYEQYF.

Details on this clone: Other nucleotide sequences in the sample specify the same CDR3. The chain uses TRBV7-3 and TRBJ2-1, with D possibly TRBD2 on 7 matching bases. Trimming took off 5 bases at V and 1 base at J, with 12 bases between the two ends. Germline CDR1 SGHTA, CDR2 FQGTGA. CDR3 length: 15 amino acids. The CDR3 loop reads CASSPQGGSYNEQFF. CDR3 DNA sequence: TGTGCCAGCAGCCCACAGGGAGGGTCCTACAATGAGCAGTTCTTC.

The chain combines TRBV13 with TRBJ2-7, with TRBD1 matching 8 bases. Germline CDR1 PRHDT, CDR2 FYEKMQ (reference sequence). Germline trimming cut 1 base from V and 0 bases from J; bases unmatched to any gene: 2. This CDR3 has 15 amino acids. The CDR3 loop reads CASSLETGDSYEQYF. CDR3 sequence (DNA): TGTGCCAGCAGCTTAGAGACAGGGGACTCCTACGAGCAGTACTTC.

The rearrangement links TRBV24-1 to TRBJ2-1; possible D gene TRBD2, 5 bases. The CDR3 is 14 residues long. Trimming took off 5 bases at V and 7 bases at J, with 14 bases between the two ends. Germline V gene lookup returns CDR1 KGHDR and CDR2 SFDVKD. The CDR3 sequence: CATSAEGGGNEQFF. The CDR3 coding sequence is TGTGCCACCAGTGCAGAGGGCGGTGGTAATGAGCAGTTCTTC.